This TCR beta chain comes out of a study of vaccination effects on CD4 cells after COVID-19. Viral peptide pools were used in the ViraFEST assay to expand antigen-specific CD4+ T cells, and sequencing came afterward. The culture ran for about 11 days, and then CD4+ T cells were isolated. BNT162b2 vaccine or mRNA-1273 vaccine was given to participants in two doses. Profiled with immunoSEQ multiplex PCR; TCRdb holds only in-frame clones, not every one. The repertoire holds approximately 28,000 clones, with 80% as singletons. As concerns this clone: Its antigen is still unknown.

The material was CD4+ T cells from PBMCs cultured with SARS-CoV-2 spike peptides, obtained after COVID-19 vaccination. This TCR derives from a human donor who received a COVID-19 vaccine. Some clones in this sample may be carry-over from other donors' samples.

The CDR3 spells CASSAGEEVYSGNTIYF. For the CDR3, the DNA is TGTGCCAGCAGCGCTGGAGAGGAGGTGTACTCTGGAAACACCATATATTTT. This rearrangement joins TRBV5-6 to TRBJ1-3; D is unresolved. Germline lookup yields CDR1 SGHDT and CDR2 YYEEEE. The CDR3 contains 17 residues. V was cut by 4 bases and J by 0 bases, with 17 bases left in between. The complete variable domain, with remaining parts taken from reference TRBV5-6 and TRBJ1-3, reads DAGVTQSPTHLIKTRGQQVTLRCSPKSGHDTVSWYQQALGQGPQFIFQYYEEEERQRGNFPDRFSGHQFPNYSSELNVNALLLGDSALYLCASSAGEEVYSGNTIYFGEGSWLTVV.